The 5 T cell receptor beta chains given below trace back to one sample, sequenced in a study of human T cells and chemical hapten exposure. Using its own MiXCR run on the RACE reads, TCRdb lists one record per CDR3 protein. The sample includes about 200,000 distinct CDR3 sequences, approximately 26% of them seen just once. Stated time point: patch test 3, about 24 weeks after DPC sensitization. Specified treatment: therapeutic diphenylcyclopropenone sensitization with weekly scalp DPC. The specimen comprised whole blood, sampled in connection with sensitization to the hapten diphenylcyclopropenone (DPC). These receptors were taken from a woman between 40 and 55 years old with alopecia areata. Some clones in this sample may be carry-over from other donors' samples.

The chain has TRBV6-2 or TRBV6-3 and TRBJ1-1; TRBD1 agrees at 9 bases. The CDR3 totals 16 residues. V was pared by 5 bases and J by 4 bases, with 11 bases of the junction left unmatched. Germline V lookup: CDR1 MNHEY, CDR2 SVGEGT. CDR3 DNA sequence: TGTGCCAGCAGTAGAAACCCTGGACAGGGGTCCACTGAAGCTTTCTTT. Encoded protein: CASSRNPGQGSTEAFF.

This clonotype was counted a few times. The gene calls are TRBV12-3 or TRBV12-4 and TRBJ1-5; 8 positions match TRBD1. The trim removed 6 bases at V and 1 base at J, leaving 5 bases unmatched. CDR3 length: 15 amino acids. CDR3 in amino acids: CASRLTGASNQPQHF. The CDR3 DNA sequence: TGTGCCAGCAGATTGACAGGGGCCAGCAATCAGCCCCAGCATTTT.

This rearrangement joins TRBV6-6 to TRBJ1-5; D is perhaps TRBD1 (5 bases). Per the germline V gene, CDR1 is MNHNY and CDR2 is SVGAGI (reference sequence). Trimming stripped 6 bases from V and 4 bases from J, with 19 bases between. The CDR3 spans 16 residues. The CDR3 protein is CASSLGSGPPNQPQHF. CDR3 sequence (DNA): TGTGCCAGCAGCTTAGGGTCAGGGCCACCTAATCAGCCCCAGCATTTT.

The genes are TRBV4-2 and TRBJ1-5, with D perhaps TRBD1 (6 bases). Germline V gene lookup returns CDR1 LGHNA and CDR2 YNFKEQ. V was trimmed by 4 bases and J by 4 bases, leaving 14 bases between them. The CDR3 spans 15 residues. The CDR3 coding sequence is TGTGCCAGCAGCCCACAGGGCTTAGGGAATCAGCCCCAGCATTTT. Protein product: CASSPQGLGNQPQHF.

This clonotype was seen a few times. This chain uses TRBV21-1 with TRBJ1-2; the listed D gene, TRBD1, was not tested against the DNA. TRBV21-1 corresponds to a pseudogene. The length of the CDR3 is 14 residues. The CDR3 DNA reads as TGTGCCAGCCTCCCGAAGGAGGGGGCCGGAGGCTACACCTTC. This sequence encodes CASLPKEGAGGYTF.